This passage covers 22 T cell receptor beta chains from one sample sequenced in a study of glioma-infiltrating T cells. TCR alpha and beta CDR3 regions were amplified from RNA using iRepertoire nested multiplex PCR. From the multiplex PCR reads, TCRdb called clonotypes with MiXCR, one entry per CDR3 protein. The profile shows about 93,000 distinct CDR3 sequences, 35% to 45% of them singletons. The sequenced sample consisted of glioma tissue, nonneoplastic brain tissue, or PBMCs (not recorded which). Every receptor here comes from a human donor with low-grade glioma or glioblastoma, undergoing nonglioma brain surgery, or in good health (not recorded which).

This clonotype was counted at least ten times. The rearrangement links TRBV19 to TRBJ2-1; tentative D call: TRBD1 (5 bases). Germline V CDR1 and CDR2: LNHDA, SQIVND (reference sequence). This CDR3 is 18 amino acids long. Trimming left V 4 bases short and J 0 bases short, with 19 bases between. CDR3 protein: CASSTVRVVTSSYNEQFF. CDR3 DNA: TGTGCCAGTAGTACTGTCAGGGTTGTTACAAGCTCCTACAATGAGCAGTTCTTC. Full variable domain (missing parts from reference TRBV19 and TRBJ2-1): DGGITQSPKYLFRKEGQNVTLSCEQNLNHDAMYWYRQDPGQGLRLIYYSQIVNDFQKGDIAEGYSVSREKKESFPLTVTSAQKNPTAFYLCASSTVRVVTSSYNEQFFGPGTRLTVL.

V usage is TRBV6-1 and J usage is TRBJ2-5, with D maybe TRBD1 (5 bases). Trimming took off 7 bases at V and 4 bases at J, with 16 bases between the two ends. The length of the CDR3 is 14 residues. Germline CDR1 is MNHNS and CDR2 is SASEGT. This CDR3 is CASTKPGFTETQYF. CDR3 bases: TGTGCCAGCACGAAACCAGGGTTCACAGAGACCCAGTACTTC.

Many counts were recorded for this clonotype. This chain links TRBV19 with TRBJ2-1; 10 nucleotides align to TRBD2. From germline, CDR1 is LNHDA and CDR2 SQIVND (reference sequence). The CDR3 is 15 residues long. Unmatched junction bases numbered 7, after V lost 4 bases and J lost 7 bases. This CDR3 is CASSKVGLAFNEQFF. CDR3 nucleotides: TGTGCCAGTAGTAAGGTGGGACTAGCGTTTAATGAGCAGTTCTTC.

Turning to this clonotype: This may be a read error, as it is one base from a much larger clone. The chain has TRBV29-1 and TRBJ2-3; 11 bases are shared with TRBD1. Germline V gives CDR1 SQVTM, CDR2 ANQGSEA. CDR3 length: 13 amino acids. The trim removed 8 bases at V and 4 bases at J, leaving 5 bases unmatched. Here the CDR3 DNA reads TGCAGCCTCAAGGGACAGGGGGCAGATACGCAGTATTTT. This gives the protein CSLKGQGADTQYF.

As regards this clonotype: Mismatch with germline at one junction end may stem from a read error. This chain links TRBV6-1 with TRBJ2-5, with D tentatively TRBD1 or TRBD2 (5 bases each). CDR1 is MNHNS and CDR2 is SASEGT in the germline V gene. The CDR3 runs 11 residues. CDR3: CAPGSVGTQSF. The CDR3 DNA sequence: TGTGCCCCCGGTTCCGTGGGGACCCAGTCCTTC.

At least ten counts were recorded for this clonotype. The chain recombines TRBV3-1 with TRBJ2-1; D gene unclear. The V end was cut by 0 bases, the J end by 9 bases, with 21 bases between. The CDR3 covers 17 residues. Germline loops: CDR1 LGHDT, CDR2 YNNKEL (reference sequence). In DNA, the CDR3 is TGTGCCAGCAGCCAAGAGTATCTAGGCCTTGTTCCCGGTGAGCAGTTCTTC. It translates to CASSQEYLGLVPGEQFF.

This clonotype was detected many times. The V gene is TRBV3-1, the J gene TRBJ2-3; D not certain. With 1 base removed from V and 3 bases from J, the gap between germline ends came to 14 bases. The CDR3 sequence is 16 residues long. The germline V gene encodes CDR1 LGHDT and CDR2 YNNKEL (reference sequence). The CDR3 region has the DNA TGTGCCAGCAGCCAAGCTCCTCCCGATGGAACAGATACGCAGTATTTT. Protein product: CASSQAPPDGTDTQYF.

A word on this clonotype: A much larger clone is a single base away; this may be a read error. The chain couples TRBV29-1 to TRBJ2-1; 13 bases match TRBD2. Looked up from germline, CDR1 is SQVTM and CDR2 is ANQGSEA. This CDR3 contains 14 residues. CDR3 DNA sequence: TGCAGCGCCCGGACTAGCGGGAGATACAATGAGAAGTTCTTC. Translating it yields CSARTSGRYNEKFF.

A few counts support this clonotype. The gene calls are TRBV5-1 and TRBJ2-7; D unresolved. The CDR3 loop spans 14 amino acids. Between the trimmed V and J ends, which lost 4 bases and 0 bases, there was a span of 11 bases. Germline loops: CDR1 SGHRS, CDR2 YFSETQ. The CDR3 spells CASSLDPVSYEQYF. The CDR3 DNA reads as TGCGCCAGCAGCCTGGACCCGGTCTCCTACGAGCAGTACTTC.

The sample holds many counts of this clonotype. The chain is built from TRBV29-1 and TRBJ2-1; 11 bases are shared with TRBD2. This CDR3 region has 14 residues. Losses at the gene ends were 5 bases for V and 7 bases for J; bases not matched to a gene: 7. Germline CDR1 reads SQVTM; CDR2 reads ANQGSEA. This CDR3 is CSVLVAGGPNEQFF. The CDR3 DNA reads TGCAGCGTTCTGGTAGCGGGGGGGCCGAATGAGCAGTTCTTC.

This chain uses TRBV25-1 with TRBJ2-1; 9 bases align to TRBD1. The germline CDR1 and CDR2 sequences are MGHDK and SYGVNS. The CDR3 spans 14 residues. The CDR3 loop is CDNSERTGERGQFF. The CDR3 DNA is TGTGACAACAGTGAGCGGACAGGGGAGCGTGGGCAGTTCTTC.

This clonotype was counted at least ten times. The chain employs TRBV10-3 and TRBJ2-1, with a possible D match to TRBD2 (6 bases). V was shortened by 11 bases and J by 15 bases, with 23 bases between the two germline ends. CDR1 and CDR2 from the germline V gene are ENHRY and SYGVKD. This CDR3 has 12 residues. This CDR3 reads CACGDQTIDLFF. As DNA, the CDR3 is TGTGCCTGCGGGGACCAGACCATTGATCTGTTCTTC.

The table lists this clonotype with many counts. The rearrangement links TRBV4-2 to TRBJ2-1; 8 nucleotides align to TRBD2. This CDR3 is built from 14 residues. The germline gives CDR1 LGHNA, CDR2 YNFKEQ. Losses at the gene ends were 3 bases for V and 6 bases for J; bases not matched to a gene: 4. CDR3 loop: CASSQRGLANEQFF. The CDR3 nucleotides read TGTGCCAGCAGCCAGAGAGGACTAGCCAATGAGCAGTTCTTC.

Many counts were recorded for this clonotype. This chain uses TRBV2 with TRBJ2-2; no reliable D call. Germline lookup yields CDR1 SNHLY and CDR2 FYNNEI. V was cut by 4 bases and J by 2 bases, with 8 bases left in between. This CDR3 is 14 amino acids long. The CDR3 nucleotides are TGTGCCAGCAGTGGGGGATACAACACCGGGGAGCTGTTTTTT. This sequence encodes CASSGGYNTGELFF.

This clonotype was seen just once. The junction differs from germline at one of its ends, possibly a read error. This sequence joins TRBV6-2 or TRBV6-3 and TRBJ2-6; 9 bases are shared with TRBD2. There are 16 residues in the CDR3. Germline CDR1 MNHEY, CDR2 SVGEGT. The CDR3 is CATNAGGSVGASVLTF. Here the CDR3 DNA reads TGTGCCACGAACGCGGGGGGGTCGGTAGGGGCCAGCGTCCTGACTTTT.

This clonotype was seen only once. A read error may be the cause here, since a much bigger clone is one base away. The chain is built from TRBV7-9 and TRBJ2-1; D may be TRBD1 (5 bases). The CDR3 covers 14 residues. Germline-derived CDR1 and CDR2 are SEHNR and FQNEAQ (reference sequence). V gave up 7 bases and J gave up 6 bases, with 16 bases separating them. This CDR3 reads CASNTAGRTNEQFF. The CDR3 DNA sequence: TGTGCCAGCAATACAGCAGGGCGAACCAATGAGCAGTTCTTC.

This clonotype showed up many times. The CDR3: CASSLTSGFLGDTQYF. CDR3 nucleotide sequence: TGTGCCAGCAGCTTGACTAGCGGGTTCCTAGGAGATACGCAGTATTTT. The V gene is TRBV7-2, the J gene TRBJ2-3; 10 bases are shared with TRBD2. The CDR3 is made up of 16 amino acids. The V gene end was trimmed by 3 bases and the J gene end by 5 bases; junction bases not matched to a gene: 8. Germline V CDR1 and CDR2: SGHTA, FQGNSA.

Concerning this clonotype itself: Sequence at one end of the junction differs from germline and may be a read error. The rearrangement uses TRBV11-2 and TRBJ2-4, with unresolved D. Per the germline V gene, CDR1 is SGHAT and CDR2 is FQNNGV. The CDR3 length is 17 residues. DNA for the CDR3: TGTGCCAGGAGCTTGCGCCCGTCCAAGGCAGCCAAAAACATTCAGTACTTC. Amino acid sequence: CARSLRPSKAAKNIQYF. Full variable domain (missing parts from reference TRBV11-2 and TRBJ2-4): EAGVAQSPRYKIIEKRQSVAFWCNPISGHATLYWYQQILGQGPKLLIQFQNNGVVDDSQLPKDRFSAERLKGVDSTLKIQPAKLEDSAVYLCARSLRPSKAAKNIQYFGAGTRLSVL.

Comments on this clonotype: The junction departs from the called germline gene at one end, perhaps through a read error. The V and J genes are TRBV6-9 and TRBJ2-5; 8 nucleotides match TRBD2. In germline, CDR1 is MNHGY, CDR2 SVAAGI. The CDR3 contains 14 residues. The CDR3 loop is CASSYGRGVETQYF. The CDR3 DNA reads as TGCGCCAGCAGTTACGGGAGGGGCGTAGAGACCCAGTACTTC.

This clonotype was observed at least ten times. V is TRBV7-9 and J is TRBJ2-1; TRBD1 or TRBD2 may be the D gene (6 bases each). Germline V gives CDR1 SEHNR, CDR2 FQNEAQ (reference sequence). V shed 7 bases and J shed 6 bases, with 13 bases lying between them. This CDR3 contains 13 residues. CDR3 loop: CASNAGQTNEQFF. CDR3 DNA: TGTGCCAGCAACGCGGGACAAACCAATGAGCAGTTCTTC.

The chain is built from TRBV4-2 and TRBJ2-7; 9 positions match TRBD2. The junction had 5 bases not matched to a gene; V was cut back by 5 bases and J by 3 bases. Germline V gives CDR1 LGHNA, CDR2 YNFKEQ. This CDR3 is built from 14 residues. The CDR3 nucleotides are TGTGCCAGCAGCGCCGGCGGGGGGGGCTACGAGCAGTACTTC. Protein: CASSAGGGGYEQYF.

Points on this clonotype: Since a much larger clone is just one base distant, this may be a read error. The chain carries TRBV29-1 and TRBJ2-7; 7 bases agree with TRBD2. With V trimmed by 4 bases and J by 2 bases, 8 bases remained unmatched. Germline V gives CDR1 SQVTM, CDR2 ANQGSEA. The CDR3 has 14 amino acids. CDR3 DNA sequence: TGCAGCGTTGTGGGGACTACCGAAACCTACGAGCAGTACTTC. Amino acid sequence: CSVVGTTETYEQYF.